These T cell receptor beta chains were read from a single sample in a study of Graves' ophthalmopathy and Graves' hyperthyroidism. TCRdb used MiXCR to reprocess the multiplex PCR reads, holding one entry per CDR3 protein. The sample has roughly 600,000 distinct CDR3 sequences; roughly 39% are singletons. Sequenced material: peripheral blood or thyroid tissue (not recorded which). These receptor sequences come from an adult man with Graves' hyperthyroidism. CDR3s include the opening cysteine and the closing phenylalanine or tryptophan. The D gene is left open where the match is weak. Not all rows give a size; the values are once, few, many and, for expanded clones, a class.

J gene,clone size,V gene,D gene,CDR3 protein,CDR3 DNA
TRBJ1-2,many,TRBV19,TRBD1,CASKTGAYGYTF,TGTGCCAGCAAGACAGGGGCCTATGGCTACACCTTC
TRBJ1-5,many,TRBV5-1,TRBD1,CASREGQVDQPQHF,TGCGCCAGCAGAGAAGGACAGGTGGATCAGCCCCAGCATTTT
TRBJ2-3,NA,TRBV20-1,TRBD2,CSAGLADTDTQYF,TGCAGTGCGGGACTAGCGGATACAGATACGCAGTATTTT
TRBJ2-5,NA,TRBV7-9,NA,CASSPDGETQYF,TGCGCCAGCAGTCCTGACGGGGAGACCCAGTACTTC
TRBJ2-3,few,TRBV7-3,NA,CASSLTGRYLPDTQYF,TGTGCCAGCAGCTTAACGGGCAGGTACCTCCCAGATACGCAGTATTTT
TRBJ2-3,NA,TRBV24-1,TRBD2,CATSDTSGVTDTQYF,TGTGCCACCAGTGATACTAGCGGGGTGACAGATACGCAGTATTTT
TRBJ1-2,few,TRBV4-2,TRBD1,CASSQDTGAYGYTF,TGTGCCAGCAGCCAAGACACAGGGGCCTATGGCTACACCTTC
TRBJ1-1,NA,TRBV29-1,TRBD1,CSVELNRGIMPEAFF,TGCAGCGTTGAGTTGAACAGGGGCATAATGCCTGAAGCTTTCTTT
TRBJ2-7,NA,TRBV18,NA,CASSPKAEGSTYEQYF,TGTGCCAGCTCACCTAAAGCAGAGGGTTCAACCTACGAGCAGTACTTC
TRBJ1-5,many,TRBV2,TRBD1,CASSEGQGFNQPQHF,TGTGCCAGCAGTGAAGGACAGGGATTCAATCAGCCCCAGCATTTT
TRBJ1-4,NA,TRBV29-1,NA,CSVVAGATTNEKLFF,TGCAGCGTTGTAGCGGGGGCCACAACTAATGAAAAACTGTTTTTT
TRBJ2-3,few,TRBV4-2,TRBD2,CASSQEWVAGPTDTQYF,TGTGCCAGCAGCCAAGAGTGGGTAGCGGGACCTACAGATACGCAGTATTTT
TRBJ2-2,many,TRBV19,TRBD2,CASNPGLAGYTGELFF,TGTGCCAGTAACCCTGGACTAGCGGGTTACACCGGGGAGCTGTTTTTT
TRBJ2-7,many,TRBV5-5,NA,CASGPGTYEQYF,TGTGCCAGCGGCCCGGGGACCTACGAGCAGTACTTC
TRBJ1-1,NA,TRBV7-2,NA,CASSLGMMKFGAEAFF,TGTGCCAGCAGTTTAGGGATGATGAAGTTTGGTGCTGAAGCTTTCTTT
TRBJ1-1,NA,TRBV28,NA,CASSSQGWTEAFF,TGTGCCAGCAGTTCACAGGGATGGACTGAAGCTTTCTTT
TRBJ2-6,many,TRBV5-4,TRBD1,CASSVTGTGANVLTF,TGTGCCAGCAGCGTGACAGGGACTGGGGCCAACGTCCTGACTTTC
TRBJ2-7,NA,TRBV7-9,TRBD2,CASSPRGLAGGNEQYF,TGTGCCAGCTCACCGAGGGGACTAGCGGGTGGGAACGAGCAGTACTTC
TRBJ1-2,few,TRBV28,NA,CASLRDGYTF,TGTGCCAGCCTAAGGGATGGCTACACCTTC
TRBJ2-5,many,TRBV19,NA,CASRRGRQETQYF,TGTGCCAGCCGCCGGGGGCGCCAAGAGACCCAGTACTTC
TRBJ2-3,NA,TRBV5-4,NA,CASSRGRGLADSDTQYF,TGTGCCAGCAGCAGAGGTAGGGGCCTAGCTGATTCAGATACGCAGTATTTT
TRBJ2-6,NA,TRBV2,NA,CASSETGANVLTF,TGTGCCAGCAGTGAGACAGGGGCCAACGTCCTGACTTTC
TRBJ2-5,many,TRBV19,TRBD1,CASKKTGARQETQYF,TGTGCCAGTAAGAAGACAGGGGCCCGACAAGAGACCCAGTACTTC
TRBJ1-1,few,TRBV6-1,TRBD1,CASSDNTGVLRGVAEAFF,TGTGCCAGCAGCGACAACACAGGGGTCCTCAGGGGGGTCGCTGAAGCTTTCTTT
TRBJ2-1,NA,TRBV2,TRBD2,CASRGLAGGNEQFF,TGTGCCAGCAGAGGACTAGCGGGAGGCAATGAGCAGTTCTTC
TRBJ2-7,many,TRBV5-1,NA,CASSSSLALYEQYF,TGCGCCAGCAGCTCATCCCTGGCCCTCTACGAGCAGTACTTC
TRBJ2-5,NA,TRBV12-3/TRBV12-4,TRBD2,CASSFRLAGVKAGQETQYF,TGTGCCAGCAGTTTTCGGCTAGCGGGAGTTAAGGCGGGCCAAGAGACCCAGTACTTC
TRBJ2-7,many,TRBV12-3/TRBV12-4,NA,CASSLQPSYEQYF,TGTGCCAGCAGTTTACAGCCCTCCTACGAGCAGTACTTC
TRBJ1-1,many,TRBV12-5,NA,CASATGLTEAFF,TGTGCTAGTGCCACCGGACTCACTGAAGCTTTCTTT
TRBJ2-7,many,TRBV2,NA,CASSGRDQYF,TGTGCCAGCAGTGGTCGGGACCAGTACTTC
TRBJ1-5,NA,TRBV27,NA,CASSPTGKNQPQHF,TGTGCCAGCAGCCCCACAGGAAAAAATCAGCCCCAGCATTTT
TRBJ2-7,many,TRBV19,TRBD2,CASSMTSGGVEQYF,TGTGCCAGTAGTATGACTAGCGGGGGAGTCGAGCAGTACTTC
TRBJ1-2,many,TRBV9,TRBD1,CASSVTGTGESGYTF,TGTGCCAGCAGCGTGACTGGGACAGGGGAAAGTGGCTACACCTTC
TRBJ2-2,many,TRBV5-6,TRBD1,CASSAGQGFGTGELFF,TGTGCCAGCAGCGCAGGACAGGGCTTCGGCACCGGGGAGCTGTTTTTT
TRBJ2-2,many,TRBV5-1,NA,CASGHPWVTGELFF,TGCGCCAGCGGGCACCCCTGGGTCACCGGGGAGCTGTTTTTT
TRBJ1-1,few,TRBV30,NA,CAWSVLENTEAFF,TGTGCCTGGAGTGTGCTCGAGAACACTGAAGCTTTCTTT